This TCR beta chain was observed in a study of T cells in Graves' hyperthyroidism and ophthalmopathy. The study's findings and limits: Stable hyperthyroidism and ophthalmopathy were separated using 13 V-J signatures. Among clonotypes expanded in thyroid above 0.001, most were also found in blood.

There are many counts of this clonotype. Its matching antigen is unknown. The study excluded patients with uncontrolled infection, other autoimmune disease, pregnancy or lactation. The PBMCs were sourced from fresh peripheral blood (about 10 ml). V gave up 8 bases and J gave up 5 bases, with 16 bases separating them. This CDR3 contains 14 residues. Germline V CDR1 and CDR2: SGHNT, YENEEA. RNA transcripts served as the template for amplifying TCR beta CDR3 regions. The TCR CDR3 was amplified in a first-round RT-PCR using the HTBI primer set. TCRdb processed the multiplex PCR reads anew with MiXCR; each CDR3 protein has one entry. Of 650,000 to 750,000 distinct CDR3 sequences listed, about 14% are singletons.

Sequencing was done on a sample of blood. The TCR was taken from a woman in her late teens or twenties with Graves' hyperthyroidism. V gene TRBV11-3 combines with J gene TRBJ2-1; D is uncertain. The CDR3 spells CASGTWGIHNEQFF. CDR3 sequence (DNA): TGTGCCAGCGGTACATGGGGAATCCACAATGAGCAGTTCTTC.